A single sample gave rise to the 7 T cell receptor beta chains below, sequenced in a study of Graves' ophthalmopathy and Graves' hyperthyroidism. Amplification from RNA transcripts yielded the TCR beta CDR3 regions. Amplification began with first-round RT-PCR using HTBI primers, then second-round multiplex PCR was performed. MiXCR, applied by TCRdb to the multiplex PCR reads, yields one record per CDR3 protein. This sample has about 620,000 distinct CDR3 sequences, with around a fifth found just once. The sequencing sample was made of peripheral blood. The receptors shown here come from a woman under 30 with stable Graves' hyperthyroidism. Some clones in this sample may be carry-over from other donors' samples.

In its sample, this clonotype was seen many times. The rearrangement uses TRBV7-9 and TRBJ2-5, with a weak D call TRBD2 (6 bases). Germline V gives CDR1 SEHNR, CDR2 FQNEAQ (reference sequence). The V and J ends lost 3 bases and 2 bases respectively, with 16 bases between them. The CDR3 consists of 16 residues. CDR3 residues: CASSFMEGGRQETQYF. The DNA for the CDR3 is TGTGCCAGCAGCTTCATGGAGGGTGGGAGGCAAGAGACCCAGTACTTC.

This clonotype was detected only a few times. The chain joins TRBV28 to TRBJ2-7, with 7 bases aligning to TRBD1. CDR1 MDHEN and CDR2 SYDVKM come from the germline V gene. The CDR3 has 11 amino acids. V trimming: 10 bases; J trimming: 2 bases; junction bases outside the gene matches: 2. CDR3: CAKQGTYEQYF. In nucleotides, the CDR3 is TGTGCCAAACAGGGGACCTACGAGCAGTACTTC.

This clonotype was seen a handful of times. V and J are TRBV2 and TRBJ2-2; D is unclear. The ends were cut back, 7 bases at V and 6 bases at J, with 15 bases in the middle. Germline V CDR1 and CDR2: SNHLY, FYNNEI. There are 14 residues in the CDR3. The DNA of the CDR3 is TGTGCCAGCAAAGGGTTTGGCCAGGCCGGGGAGCTGTTTTTT. Its translation is CASKGFGQAGELFF.

This clonotype was picked up one time. The V call is TRBV20-1, the J call TRBJ2-7, with 9 bases aligning to TRBD1. J was trimmed by 3 bases and V by 1 base; bases with no gene match: 10. CDR1 and CDR2 from the germline V gene are DFQATT and SNEGSKA (reference sequence). The length of the CDR3 is 16 residues. CDR3 amino acids: CSARARYRGPIYEQYF. The CDR3 bases are TGCAGTGCTAGAGCCCGGTACAGGGGGCCAATCTACGAGCAGTACTTC.

This clonotype was seen only a few times. V and J are TRBV12-3 or TRBV12-4 and TRBJ1-2, with 8 nucleotides matching TRBD1. Losses at the gene ends were 2 bases for V and 7 bases for J; bases not matched to a gene: 15. The CDR3 consists of 17 residues. CDR3 sequence (DNA): TGTGCCAGCAGTTTAAGGGCAGGGGGCGGGGGAGTGGTTGGCTACACCTTC. Its translation: CASSLRAGGGGVVGYTF.

This clonotype was seen many times. The rearrangement uses TRBV5-1 and TRBJ1-2, with no clear D. With 0 bases removed from V and 10 bases from J, the gap between germline ends came to 10 bases. Germline CDR1 and CDR2: SGHRS and YFSETQ. There are 12 residues in the CDR3. CDR3 loop: CASSLETLDYTF. CDR3 coding DNA: TGCGCCAGCAGCTTGGAGACTCTCGACTACACCTTC.

Details on this clonotype: A read error may be the cause here, since a much bigger clone is one base away. V and J are TRBV4-2 and TRBJ2-7; D is perhaps TRBD1 (6 bases). Germline CDR1 LGHNA, CDR2 YNFKEQ. The CDR3 has 15 amino acids. CDR3 sequence reads: CASSQEQGSHYEQCF. Here the CDR3 DNA reads TGTGCCAGCAGCCAAGAGCAGGGGTCACACTACGAGCAGTGCTTC.